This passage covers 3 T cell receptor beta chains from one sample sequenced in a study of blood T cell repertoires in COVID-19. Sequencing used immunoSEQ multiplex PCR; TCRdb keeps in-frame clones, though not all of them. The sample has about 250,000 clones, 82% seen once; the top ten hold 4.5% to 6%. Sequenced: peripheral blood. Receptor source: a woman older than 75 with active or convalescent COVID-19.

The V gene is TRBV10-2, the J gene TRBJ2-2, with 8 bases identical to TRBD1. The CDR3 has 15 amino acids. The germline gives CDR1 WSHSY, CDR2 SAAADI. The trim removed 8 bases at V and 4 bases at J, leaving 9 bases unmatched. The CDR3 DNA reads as TGCGCCAGCCGCCTTGGACAGGGACTCACCGGGGAGCTGTTTTTT. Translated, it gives CASRLGQGLTGELFF.

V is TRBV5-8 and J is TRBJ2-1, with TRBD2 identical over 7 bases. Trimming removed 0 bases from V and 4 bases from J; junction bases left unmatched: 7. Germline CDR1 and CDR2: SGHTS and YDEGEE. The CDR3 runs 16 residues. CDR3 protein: CASSLAFAGEYNEQFF. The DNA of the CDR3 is TGTGCCAGCAGCTTGGCCTTTGCGGGGGAATACAATGAGCAGTTCTTC.

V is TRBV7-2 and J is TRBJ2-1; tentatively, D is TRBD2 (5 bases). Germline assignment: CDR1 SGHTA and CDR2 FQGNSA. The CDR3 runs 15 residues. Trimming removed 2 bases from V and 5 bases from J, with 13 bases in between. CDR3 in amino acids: CASSLLLLENNEQFF. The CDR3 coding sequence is TGTGCCAGCAGCTTACTACTACTAGAAAACAATGAGCAGTTCTTC. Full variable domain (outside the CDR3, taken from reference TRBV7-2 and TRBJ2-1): GAGVSQSPSNKVTEKGKDVELRCDPISGHTALYWYRQSLGQGLEFLIYFQGNSAPDKSGLPSDRFSAERTGGSVSTLTIQRTQQEDSAVYLCASSLLLLENNEQFFGPGTRLTVL.